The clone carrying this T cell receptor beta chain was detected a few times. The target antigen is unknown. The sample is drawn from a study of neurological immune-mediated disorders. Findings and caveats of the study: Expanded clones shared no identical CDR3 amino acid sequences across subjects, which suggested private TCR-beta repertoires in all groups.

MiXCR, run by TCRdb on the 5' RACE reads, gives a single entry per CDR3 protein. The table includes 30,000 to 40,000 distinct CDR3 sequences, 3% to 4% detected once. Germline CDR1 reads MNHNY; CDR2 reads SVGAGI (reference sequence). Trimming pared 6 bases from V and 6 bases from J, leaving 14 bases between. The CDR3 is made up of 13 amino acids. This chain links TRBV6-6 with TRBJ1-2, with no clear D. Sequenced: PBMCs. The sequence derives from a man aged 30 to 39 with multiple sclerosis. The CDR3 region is CASRPRDLHGYTF. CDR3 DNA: TGTGCCAGCAGACCCCGGGATTTACATGGCTACACCTTC.